The clone carrying this T cell receptor beta chain occurred a few times. The data are from a study of sequential checkpoint blockade in melanoma. Study summary: Maintenance nivolumab came after either treatment sequence. Roughly 22 patients had tumor biopsies before treatment and at week 13.

V was cut by 6 bases and J by 3 bases, with 15 bases left in between. In germline, CDR1 is SNHLY, CDR2 FYNNEI. The CDR3 is 14 amino acids. Treatment denoted: randomized to nivolumab then ipilimumab (arm A) or the reverse (arm B). Repertoires were generated with immunoSEQ multiplex PCR, while TCRdb's copy carries only in-frame clones and drops some. This sample has 1,400 or so clones, with under 30% found just once. This clonotype originated in a human donor with melanoma. The chain uses TRBV2 and TRBJ2-7, with D possibly matching TRBD1 (5 bases). Sequences were derived from tumor tissue (inferred from file names), sampled from a patient given nivolumab and ipilimumab in sequence. The CDR3 DNA follows: TGTGCCAGCAGGAAGGACATGCAATACTACGAGCAGTACTTC. Translated, it gives CASRKDMQYYEQYF.